The sequence of this T cell receptor beta chain was determined in a study of monozygotic twins with cystic fibrosis. Study details: Library input was around 3.2 micrograms of fragmented DNA, with approximately 15 PCR cycles. Study-level points and caveats: In 13 of 16 pairs, V gene usage was closest to the co-twin's. Unrelated CF individuals shared fewer identical clonotypes than monozygotic CF twins.

As for this clone: Antigen unknown.

TCRdb's table, derived via immunoSEQ multiplex PCR, lists solely in-frame clones and lacks some. The sample shows 30,000 or so clones, 66% of them seen only once. The receptor comes from a girl aged 5-17 years with cystic fibrosis. Sequenced: blood.

CDR3 residues: CASSPRWVASGANVLTF. The CDR3 DNA reads TGTGCCAGTAGTCCCCGCTGGGTCGCATCTGGGGCCAACGTCCTGACTTTC. V is TRBV19 and J is TRBJ2-6; D ambiguous. V was cut by 5 bases and J by 1 base, with 15 bases left in between. The CDR3 runs 17 residues. CDR1 and CDR2 from the germline V gene are LNHDA and SQIVND (reference sequence).